This T cell receptor beta chain emerged from a study of T cells after yellow fever vaccination. Across the study: Those fractions that held only low numbers of cells were prepared using the SMART-Seq v4 Ultra Low Input RNA kit. Study results and limitations: Re-detected after boosting: most primary clones, 96% of CD4 and over 80% of CD8.

This clonotype was detected many times. Its cognate antigen is unknown. UMIs were added to TCR cDNA along with a universal primer site when it was made by 5'RACE template switching. TCRdb processed the 5' RACE reads anew with MiXCR; each CDR3 protein has one entry. The sample carries 300,000 to 450,000 distinct CDR3 sequences, around 6.5% recorded once. Source: PBMCs, taken 5 days after the yellow fever booster vaccination. The TCR was taken from a man aged 25 to 40 who received the YFV17D yellow fever vaccine.

The CDR3 region is CASSLVPAGGKEQFF. CDR3 sequence (DNA): TGTGCCAGCAGCTTGGTACCAGCGGGAGGTAAAGAGCAGTTCTTC. The chain carries TRBV5-6 and TRBJ2-1; the match to TRBD2 covers 9 bases. The germline CDR1 and CDR2 sequences are SGHDT and YYEEEE. The V and J ends lost 0 bases and 10 bases, in that order; junction bases with no gene match: 8. This CDR3 has 15 residues.